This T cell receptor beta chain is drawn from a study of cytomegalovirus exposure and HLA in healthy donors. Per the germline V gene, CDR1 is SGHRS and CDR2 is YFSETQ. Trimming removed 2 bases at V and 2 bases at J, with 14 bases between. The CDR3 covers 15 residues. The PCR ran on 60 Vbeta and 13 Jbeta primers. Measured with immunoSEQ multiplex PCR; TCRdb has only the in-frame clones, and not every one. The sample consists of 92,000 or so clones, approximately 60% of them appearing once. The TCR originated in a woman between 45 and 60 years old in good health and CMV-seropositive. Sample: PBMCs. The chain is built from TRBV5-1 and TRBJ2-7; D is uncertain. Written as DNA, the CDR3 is TGCGCCAGCAGCTTCAGTCAGGTCCCGGCCTACGAGCAGTACTTC. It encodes CASSFSQVPAYEQYF.